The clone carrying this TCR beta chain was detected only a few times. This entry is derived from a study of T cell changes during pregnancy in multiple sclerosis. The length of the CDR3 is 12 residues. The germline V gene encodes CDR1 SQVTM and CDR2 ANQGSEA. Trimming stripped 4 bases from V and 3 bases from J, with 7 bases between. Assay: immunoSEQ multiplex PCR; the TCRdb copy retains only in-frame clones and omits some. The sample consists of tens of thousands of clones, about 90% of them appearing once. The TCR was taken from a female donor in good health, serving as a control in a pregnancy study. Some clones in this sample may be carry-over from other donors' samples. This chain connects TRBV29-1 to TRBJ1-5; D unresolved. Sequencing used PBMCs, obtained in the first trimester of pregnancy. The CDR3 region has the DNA TGCAGCGTTGCAGGTTACAATCAGCCCCAGCATTTT. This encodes CSVAGYNQPQHF.